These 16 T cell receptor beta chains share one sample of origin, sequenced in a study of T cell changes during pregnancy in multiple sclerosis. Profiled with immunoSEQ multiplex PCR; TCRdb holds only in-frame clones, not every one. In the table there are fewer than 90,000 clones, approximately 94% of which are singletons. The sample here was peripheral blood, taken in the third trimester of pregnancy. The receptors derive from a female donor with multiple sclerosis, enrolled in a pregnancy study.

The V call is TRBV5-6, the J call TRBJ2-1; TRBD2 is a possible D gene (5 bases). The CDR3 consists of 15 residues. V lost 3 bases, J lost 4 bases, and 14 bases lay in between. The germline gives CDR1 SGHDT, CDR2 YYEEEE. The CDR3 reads CASSSPVRGYNEQFF. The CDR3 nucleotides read TGTGCCAGCAGCTCCCCTGTCCGGGGATACAATGAGCAGTTCTTC.

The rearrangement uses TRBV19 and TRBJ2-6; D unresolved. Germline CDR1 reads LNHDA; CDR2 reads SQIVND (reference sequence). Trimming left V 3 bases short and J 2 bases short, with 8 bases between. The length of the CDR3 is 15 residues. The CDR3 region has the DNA TGTGCCAGTAGTATCCGAACTCCTGGGGCCAACGTCCTGACTTTC. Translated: CASSIRTPGANVLTF.

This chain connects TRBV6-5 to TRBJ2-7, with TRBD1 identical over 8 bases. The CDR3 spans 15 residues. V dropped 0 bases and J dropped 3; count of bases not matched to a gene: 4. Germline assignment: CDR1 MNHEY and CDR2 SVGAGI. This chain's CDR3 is CASSYSKDRVYEQYF. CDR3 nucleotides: TGTGCCAGCAGTTACTCGAAGGACAGGGTCTACGAGCAGTACTTC.

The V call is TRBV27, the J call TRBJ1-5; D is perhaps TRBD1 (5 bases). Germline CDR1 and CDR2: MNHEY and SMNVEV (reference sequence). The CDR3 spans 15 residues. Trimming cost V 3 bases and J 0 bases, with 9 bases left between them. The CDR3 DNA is TGTGCCAGCAGTTTTGCAGGGTCTAGCAATCAGCCCCAGCATTTT. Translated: CASSFAGSSNQPQHF.

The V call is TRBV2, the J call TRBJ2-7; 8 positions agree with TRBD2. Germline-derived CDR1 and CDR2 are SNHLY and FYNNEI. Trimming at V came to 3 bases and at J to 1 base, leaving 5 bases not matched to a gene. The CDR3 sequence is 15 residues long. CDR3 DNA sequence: TGTGCCAGCAGTGAGCCCGGGAGGGTGTCCTACGAGCAGTACTTC. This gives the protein CASSEPGRVSYEQYF.

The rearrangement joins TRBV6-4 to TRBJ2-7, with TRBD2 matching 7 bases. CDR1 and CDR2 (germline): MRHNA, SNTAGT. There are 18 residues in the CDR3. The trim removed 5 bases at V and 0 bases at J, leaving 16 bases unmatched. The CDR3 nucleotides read TGTGCCAGCAGTTCCCATTTAGCTAGCGGTTACGACTCCTACGAGCAGTACTTC. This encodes CASSSHLASGYDSYEQYF.

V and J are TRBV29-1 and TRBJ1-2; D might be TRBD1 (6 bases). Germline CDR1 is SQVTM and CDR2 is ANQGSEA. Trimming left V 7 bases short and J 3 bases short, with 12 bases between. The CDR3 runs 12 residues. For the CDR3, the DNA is TGCAGCGGGAGCAGGGGTGACTATGGCTACACCTTC. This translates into CSGSRGDYGYTF.

The CDR3 DNA is TGTGCCAGTAGTTACGGAGGGGAGAGCGAGCAGTACTTC. The encoded protein is CASSYGGESEQYF. The rearrangement uses TRBV19 and TRBJ2-7; D perhaps matches TRBD2 (6 bases). This CDR3 is 13 amino acids long. V was clipped by 5 bases and J by 6 bases, with 14 bases between them. Per the germline V gene, CDR1 is LNHDA and CDR2 is SQIVND (reference sequence).

The CDR3, as DNA: TGTGCCAGCAGTTTAGCGGCGGGAGGGCGGGATGAGCAGTTCTTC. The encoded protein is CASSLAAGGRDEQFF. The chain recombines TRBV27 with TRBJ2-1, with 9 nucleotides matching TRBD2. Germline V gene lookup returns CDR1 MNHEY and CDR2 SMNVEV (reference sequence). After removal of 2 bases from V and 8 bases from J, the junction contained 7 bases not matched to a gene. This CDR3 region has 15 residues.

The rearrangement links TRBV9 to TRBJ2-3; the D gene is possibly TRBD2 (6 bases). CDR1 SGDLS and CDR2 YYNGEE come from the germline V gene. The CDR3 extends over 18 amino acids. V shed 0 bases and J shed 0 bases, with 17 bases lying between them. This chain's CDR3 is CASSVDRGRPSSTDTQYF. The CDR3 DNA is TGTGCCAGCAGCGTAGATCGTGGGAGGCCGTCTAGCACAGATACGCAGTATTTT. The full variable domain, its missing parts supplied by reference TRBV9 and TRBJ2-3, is DSGVTQTPKHLITATGQRVTLRCSPRSGDLSVYWYQQSLDQGLQFLIQYYNGEERAKGNILERFSAQQFPDLHSELNLSSLELGDSALYFCASSVDRGRPSSTDTQYFGPGTRLTVL.

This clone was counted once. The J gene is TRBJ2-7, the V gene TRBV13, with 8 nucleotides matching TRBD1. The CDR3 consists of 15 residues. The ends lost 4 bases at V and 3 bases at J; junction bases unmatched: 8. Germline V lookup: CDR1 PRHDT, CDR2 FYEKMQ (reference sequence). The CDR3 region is CASSSSGTGRYEQYF. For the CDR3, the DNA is TGTGCCAGCAGCTCCTCCGGGACAGGTCGCTACGAGCAGTACTTC.

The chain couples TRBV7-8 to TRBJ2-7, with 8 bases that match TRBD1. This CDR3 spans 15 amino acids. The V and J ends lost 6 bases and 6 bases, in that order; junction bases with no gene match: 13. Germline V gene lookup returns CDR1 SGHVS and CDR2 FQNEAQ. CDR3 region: CASSLLSGQGGEQYF. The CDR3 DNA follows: TGTGCCAGCAGTTTGCTCTCTGGACAGGGAGGCGAGCAGTACTTC.

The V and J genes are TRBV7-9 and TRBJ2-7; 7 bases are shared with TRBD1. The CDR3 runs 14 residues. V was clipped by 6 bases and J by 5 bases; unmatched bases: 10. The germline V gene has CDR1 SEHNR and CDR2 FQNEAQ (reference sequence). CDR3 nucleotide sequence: TGTGCCAGCAGAGGCCGACAGGGTCCCAACGAGCAGTACTTC. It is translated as CASRGRQGPNEQYF.

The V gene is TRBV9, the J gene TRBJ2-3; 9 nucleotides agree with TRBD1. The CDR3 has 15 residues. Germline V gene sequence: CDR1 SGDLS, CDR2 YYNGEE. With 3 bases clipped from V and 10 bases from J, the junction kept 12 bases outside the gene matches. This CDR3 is CASSETGGLSVSQYF. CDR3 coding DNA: TGTGCCAGCAGCGAAACAGGGGGCTTGTCGGTTTCGCAGTATTTT.

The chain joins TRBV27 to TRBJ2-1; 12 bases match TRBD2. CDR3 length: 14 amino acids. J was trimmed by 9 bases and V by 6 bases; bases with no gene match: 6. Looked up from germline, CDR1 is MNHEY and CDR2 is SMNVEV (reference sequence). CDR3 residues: CASSRGLAGSEQFF. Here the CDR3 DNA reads TGTGCCAGCAGCCGGGGACTAGCGGGTAGTGAGCAGTTCTTC.

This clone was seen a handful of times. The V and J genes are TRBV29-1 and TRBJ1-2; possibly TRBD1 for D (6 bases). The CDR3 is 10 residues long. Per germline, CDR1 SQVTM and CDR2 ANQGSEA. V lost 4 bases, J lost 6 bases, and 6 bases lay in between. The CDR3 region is CSVAGDGYTF. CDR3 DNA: TGCAGCGTTGCAGGGGATGGCTACACCTTC.